This T cell receptor (beta chain) was observed in a study of cytomegalovirus exposure and HLA in healthy donors. A word on this clone: Its antigen remains unknown.

Researchers ran the PCR with 60 Vbeta and 13 Jbeta primers. The repertoire was sequenced with immunoSEQ multiplex PCR; TCRdb's copy has only in-frame clones and lacks some. The table for this sample gives just over 80,000 clones. Study-level results: Later analysis suggested most CMV-associated TCR beta chains were HLA-restricted.

The sample comprised PBMCs. The TCR originated in a woman in her thirties in good health and CMV-seronegative.

CDR3 protein: CASSVGQGKNIQYF. CDR3 nucleotides: TGTGCCAGTAGTGTGGGACAGGGAAAAAACATTCAGTACTTC. J is TRBJ2-4 and V is TRBV19; 9 bases are a match to TRBD1. Germline V gene data show CDR1 as LNHDA and CDR2 as SQIVND (reference sequence). V shed 5 bases and J 4 bases; nucleotides not matched to a gene: 3. This CDR3 has 14 amino acids.